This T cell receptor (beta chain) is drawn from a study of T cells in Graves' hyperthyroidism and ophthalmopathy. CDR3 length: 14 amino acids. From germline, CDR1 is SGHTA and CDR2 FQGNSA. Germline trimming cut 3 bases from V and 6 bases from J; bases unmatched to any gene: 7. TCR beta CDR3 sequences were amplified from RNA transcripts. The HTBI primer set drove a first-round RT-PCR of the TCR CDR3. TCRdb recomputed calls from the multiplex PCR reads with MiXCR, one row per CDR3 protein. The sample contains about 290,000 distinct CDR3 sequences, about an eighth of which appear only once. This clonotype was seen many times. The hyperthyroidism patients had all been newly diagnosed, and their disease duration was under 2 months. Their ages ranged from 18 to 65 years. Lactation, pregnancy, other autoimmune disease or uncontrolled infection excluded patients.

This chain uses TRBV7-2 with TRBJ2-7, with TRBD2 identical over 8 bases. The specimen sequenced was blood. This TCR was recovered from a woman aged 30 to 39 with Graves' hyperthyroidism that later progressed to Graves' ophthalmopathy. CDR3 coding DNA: TGTGCCAGCAGCTTGGGACTAGTTGAGGGCGAGCAGTACTTC. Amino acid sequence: CASSLGLVEGEQYF.